A selection of T cell receptor beta chains follows, all from one sample in a study of cytomegalovirus exposure and HLA in healthy donors. Profiled with immunoSEQ multiplex PCR; TCRdb holds only in-frame clones, not every one. The table shows approximately 110,000 clones, with about 76% occurring only once. The sequenced sample was PBMCs. The receptor set was obtained from an older woman in good health and CMV-seropositive. Each CDR3 is given with its conserved first and last residue. A D gene is named only where the DNA matches it firmly. Expanded clones get a size class; other rows say once, few or many, or leave the size out.

J gene | D gene | clone size | V gene | CDR3 DNA | CDR3 protein
TRBJ2-6 | NA | NA | TRBV5-5 | TGTGCCAGCAGCGCAACAGGTGTAAGGGCCAACGTCCTGACTTTC | CASSATGVRANVLTF
TRBJ2-4 | NA | NA | TRBV7-3 | TGTGCCAGCAGCCCCGGGCTGGGAGTGGGCATTCAGTACTTC | CASSPGLGVGIQYF
TRBJ2-2 | TRBD1 | few | TRBV9 | TGTGCCAGCAGCGCAACGGGACAGTCCACCGGGGAGCTGTTTTTT | CASSATGQSTGELFF
TRBJ2-5 | TRBD1 | NA | TRBV4-3 | TGCGCCAGCAGCCAAGTACAGGGGCAGACCCAGTACTTC | CASSQVQGQTQYF
TRBJ2-1 | NA | NA | TRBV5-1 | TGCGCCAGCAGCTTGGTGGCGGGGACAGTCTACAATGAGCAGTTCTTC | CASSLVAGTVYNEQFF
TRBJ2-3 | TRBD1 | NA | TRBV29-1 | TGCAGCGTGGGGGACAGGGGACACACAGATACGCAGTATTTT | CSVGDRGHTDTQYF
TRBJ1-1 | NA | NA | TRBV4-1 | TGCGCCAGCAGCCAGGGAACGGGGGGGGGAGCTTTCTTT | CASSQGTGGGAFF
TRBJ2-1 | TRBD2 | NA | TRBV5-1 | TGCGCCAGCAGCTTGGCGGCGGGGGGCGCCAATGAGCAGTTCTTC | CASSLAAGGANEQFF
TRBJ2-2 | TRBD2 | NA | TRBV5-1 | TGCGCCAGCAGCTTGACTAGCGGGATTCGGGCCACCGGGGAGCTGTTTTTT | CASSLTSGIRATGELFF
TRBJ1-4 | NA | NA | TRBV18 | TGTGCCAGCTCACCTAGCCTACGGTATAATGAAAAACTGTTTTTT | CASSPSLRYNEKLFF
TRBJ2-3 | NA | NA | TRBV11-2 | TGTGCCAGCAGCTTGACGTTAACAGGGAGTCGAATTGTACCGGATACGCAGTATTTT | CASSLTLTGSRIVPDTQYF
TRBJ2-7 | TRBD2 | NA | TRBV5-1 | TGCGCCAGCAGCTTGGGTCGGCTAGCGGGAGGCTTTAACGCCTACGAGCAGTACTTC | CASSLGRLAGGFNAYEQYF
TRBJ2-7 | TRBD2 | NA | TRBV10-3 | TGTGCCATCAGTGATTCGACTAGCGGGAACTACGAGCAGTACTTC | CAISDSTSGNYEQYF
TRBJ2-3 | TRBD2 | once | TRBV2 | TGTGCCAGCAGTGGGACTAGCGGGGAATATAGCACAGATACGCAGTATTTT | CASSGTSGEYSTDTQYF
TRBJ2-3 | TRBD2 | few | TRBV7-2 | TGTGCCAGCAGCCAGACCGGGACTACCCCAGATACGCAGTATTTT | CASSQTGTTPDTQYF
TRBJ2-7 | NA | NA | TRBV7-2 | TGTGCCAGCAGCTTATGGACAGACTACGAGCAGTACTTC | CASSLWTDYEQYF
TRBJ2-3 | TRBD2 | NA | TRBV5-4 | TGTGCCAGCAGCTTGGGTTCAGGGACTAGCTCAGATACGCAGTATTTT | CASSLGSGTSSDTQYF
TRBJ1-1 | NA | once | TRBV4-1 | TGCGCCAGCAGCCGGACAGAGAACACTGAAGCTTTCTTT | CASSRTENTEAFF
TRBJ1-5 | NA | NA | TRBV4-3 | TGCGCCAGCAGCCAAGATTGGGGCGGCAATCAGCCCCAGCATTTT | CASSQDWGGNQPQHF
TRBJ2-5 | NA | few | TRBV25-1 | TGTGCCAGCAGTGAAGGGGGGTTTGCGGGGCGGGAGACCCAGTACTTC | CASSEGGFAGRETQYF
TRBJ2-2 | NA | NA | TRBV6-5 | TGTGCCAGCCAAGCAGGGTCGAACACCGGGGAGCTGTTTTTT | CASQAGSNTGELFF
TRBJ2-3 | NA | NA | TRBV7-3 | TGTGCCAGCAGCTTAAACGCTAGGGGTTTAACAGATACGCAGTATTTT | CASSLNARGLTDTQYF
TRBJ2-7 | TRBD1 | NA | TRBV18 | TGTGCCAGCTCATCACGGACAGGGAGTGCTAACTACGAGCAGTACTTC | CASSSRTGSANYEQYF
TRBJ2-7 | TRBD1 | NA | TRBV19 | TGTGCCAGTAGCAAGGACAGGGGACTCTACGAGCAGTACTTC | CASSKDRGLYEQYF
TRBJ1-1 | NA | NA | TRBV7-2 | TGTGCCAGCAGCGTTGGCGAGGGATACACTGAAGCTTTCTTT | CASSVGEGYTEAFF
TRBJ1-3 | NA | NA | TRBV7-9 | TGTGCCAGCAGCTCCGGGGGGGGAAACACCATATATTTT | CASSSGGGNTIYF
TRBJ2-1 | TRBD2 | NA | TRBV9 | TGTGCCAGCAGCCGGACTAGCGGAAACAATGAGCAGTTCTTC | CASSRTSGNNEQFF
TRBJ1-2 | TRBD1 | few | TRBV2 | TGTGCCAGCAGTCGACAGGGCTATGGCTACACCTTC | CASSRQGYGYTF
TRBJ2-7 | TRBD2 | NA | TRBV9 | TGTGCCAGCAGCGTAGCTGAGCGGGAGGTAACCTACGAGCAGTACTTC | CASSVAEREVTYEQYF
TRBJ1-4 | NA | NA | TRBV11-3 | TGTGCCAGCAGCTTAGGTGGGAGACGGGGGAGGGAAAAACTGTTTTTT | CASSLGGRRGREKLFF
TRBJ2-2 | NA | NA | TRBV5-1 | TGCGCCAGCAGCTTGGATGCGGAGATCGGGGAGCTGTTTTTT | CASSLDAEIGELFF
TRBJ2-1 | NA | few | TRBV7-2 | TGTGCCAGCAGCTTAAGCTTACCCCCAAATGAGCAGTTCTTC | CASSLSLPPNEQFF
TRBJ2-1 | NA | once | TRBV6-1 | TGTGCCGCAAGACCGGTTGATCGGGGGGAGCAGTTCTTC | CAARPVDRGEQFF